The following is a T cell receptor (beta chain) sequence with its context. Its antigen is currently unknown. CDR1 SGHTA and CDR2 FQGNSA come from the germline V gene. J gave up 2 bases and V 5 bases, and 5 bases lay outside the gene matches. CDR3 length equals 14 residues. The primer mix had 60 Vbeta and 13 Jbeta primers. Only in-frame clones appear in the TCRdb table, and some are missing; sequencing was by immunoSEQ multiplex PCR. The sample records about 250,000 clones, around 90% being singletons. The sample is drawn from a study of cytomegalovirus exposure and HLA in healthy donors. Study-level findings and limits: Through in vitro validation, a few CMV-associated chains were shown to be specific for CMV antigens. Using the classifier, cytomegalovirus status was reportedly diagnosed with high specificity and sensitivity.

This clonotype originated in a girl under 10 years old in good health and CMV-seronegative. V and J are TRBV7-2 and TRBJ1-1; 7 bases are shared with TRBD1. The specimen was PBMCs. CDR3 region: CASSVTGINTEAFF. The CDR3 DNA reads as TGTGCCAGCAGCGTGACAGGGATTAACACTGAAGCTTTCTTT.